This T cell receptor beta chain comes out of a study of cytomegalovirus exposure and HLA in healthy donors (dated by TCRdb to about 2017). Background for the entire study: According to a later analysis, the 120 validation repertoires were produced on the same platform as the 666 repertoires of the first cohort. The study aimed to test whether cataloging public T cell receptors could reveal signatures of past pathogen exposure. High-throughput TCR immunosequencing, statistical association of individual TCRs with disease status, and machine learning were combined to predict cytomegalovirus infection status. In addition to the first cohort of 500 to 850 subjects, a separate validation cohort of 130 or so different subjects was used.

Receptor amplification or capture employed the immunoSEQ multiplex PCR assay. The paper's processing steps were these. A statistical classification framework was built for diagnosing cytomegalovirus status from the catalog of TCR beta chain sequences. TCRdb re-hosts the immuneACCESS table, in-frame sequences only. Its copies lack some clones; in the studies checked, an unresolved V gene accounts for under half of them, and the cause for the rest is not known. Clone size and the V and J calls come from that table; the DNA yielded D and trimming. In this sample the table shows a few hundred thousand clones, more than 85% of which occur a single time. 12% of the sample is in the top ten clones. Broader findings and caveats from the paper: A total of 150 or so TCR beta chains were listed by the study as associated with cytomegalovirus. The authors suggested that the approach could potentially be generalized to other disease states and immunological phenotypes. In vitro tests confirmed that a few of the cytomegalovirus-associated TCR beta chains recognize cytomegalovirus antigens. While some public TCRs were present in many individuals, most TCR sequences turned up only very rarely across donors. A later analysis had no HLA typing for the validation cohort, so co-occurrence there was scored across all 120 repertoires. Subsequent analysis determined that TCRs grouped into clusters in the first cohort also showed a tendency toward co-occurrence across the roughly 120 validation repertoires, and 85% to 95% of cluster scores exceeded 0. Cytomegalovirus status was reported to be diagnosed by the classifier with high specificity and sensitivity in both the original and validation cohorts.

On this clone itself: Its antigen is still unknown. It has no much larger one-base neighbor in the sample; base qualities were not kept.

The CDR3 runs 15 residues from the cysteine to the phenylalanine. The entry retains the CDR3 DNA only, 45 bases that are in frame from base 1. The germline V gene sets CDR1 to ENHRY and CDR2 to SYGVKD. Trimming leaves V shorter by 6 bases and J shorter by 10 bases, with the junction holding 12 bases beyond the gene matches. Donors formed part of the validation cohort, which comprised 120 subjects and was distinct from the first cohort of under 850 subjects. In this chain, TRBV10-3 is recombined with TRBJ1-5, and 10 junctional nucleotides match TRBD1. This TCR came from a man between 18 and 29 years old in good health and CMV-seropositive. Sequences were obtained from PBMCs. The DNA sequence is TGTGCCATCAGCCCGACAGGGGGCGTGGGGTCACCCCAGCATTTT. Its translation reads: CAISPTGGVGSPQHF.